The rows below give T cell receptor beta chains drawn from one sample of a study of technical replicates of blood from several donors. Sequencing used immunoSEQ multiplex PCR; TCRdb keeps in-frame clones, though not all of them. The data contain approximately 74,000 clones, 95% to 98% of them singletons. Input material: T cells isolated from PBMCs. The receptors derive from a human donor in good health. Each CDR3 is given with its conserved first and last residue. The D gene is left open where the match is weak. A row's size may be missing; if present it is once, few, many or a size class.

v_gene,j_gene,d_gene,abundance,CDR3nt,CDR3aa
TRBV5-1,TRBJ1-1,NA,once,TGCGCCAGCAGCTTGGACAGTATCCAGAACACTGAAGCTTTCTTT,CASSLDSIQNTEAFF
TRBV5-1,TRBJ2-3,TRBD1,NA,TGCGCCAGCAGCTTTTCCCCCGAGAAGGGGGGACAGGGCACAGATACGCAGTATTTT,CASSFSPEKGGQGTDTQYF
TRBV6-6,TRBJ2-1,NA,NA,TGTGCCAGCAGTCGCCCCCCAGGGGACAATGAGCAGTTCTTC,CASSRPPGDNEQFF
TRBV4-2,TRBJ2-4,NA,NA,TGTGCCAGCAGCCAAGTTCCGGGGAAAAACATTCAGTACTTC,CASSQVPGKNIQYF
TRBV14,TRBJ1-1,TRBD1,NA,TGTGCCAGCAGCCGGAGGACAGGGGTGGAGAACACTGAAGCTTTCTTT,CASSRRTGVENTEAFF
TRBV27,TRBJ1-1,TRBD1,once,TGTGCCAGCAGTGTGACAGGGAATACGTTTGAAGCTTTCTTT,CASSVTGNTFEAFF
TRBV9,TRBJ2-3,TRBD2,once,TGTGCCAGTTCAGGTAGCGGGAAGTCGGCAGATACGCAGTATTTT,CASSGSGKSADTQYF
TRBV7-8,TRBJ2-7,TRBD2,NA,TGTGCCAGCAGCTTATCGGGGGGGGCCGCCTACGAGCAGTACTTC,CASSLSGGAAYEQYF
TRBV7-3,TRBJ1-1,NA,NA,TGTGCCAGCAGCCCCCAGGGCCCAACTGAAGCTTTCTTT,CASSPQGPTEAFF
TRBV15,TRBJ1-5,NA,NA,TGTGCCACCAGCAGAGTTTTAAATCAGCCCCAGCATTTT,CATSRVLNQPQHF
TRBV5-1,TRBJ1-1,TRBD1,NA,TGCGCCAGCAGCGCCAGGGGGCGCGACACTGAAGCTTTCTTT,CASSARGRDTEAFF
TRBV9,TRBJ1-5,NA,NA,TGTGCCAGCAGCCCCAGCGGACGGGAAAATCAGCCCCAGCATTTT,CASSPSGRENQPQHF
TRBV5-4,TRBJ2-3,TRBD2,NA,TGTGCCAGCAGCTTGGGACTAGCGGGAGGGATGGATACGCAGTATTTT,CASSLGLAGGMDTQYF
TRBV10-1,TRBJ1-1,NA,NA,TGCGCCAGCAGTGAGAAGCTGAACACTGAAGCTTTCTTT,CASSEKLNTEAFF
TRBV25-1,TRBJ1-1,NA,NA,TGTGCCAGCACTAGGAACACTGAAGCTTTCTTT,CASTRNTEAFF
TRBV7-9,TRBJ1-1,TRBD1,once,TGTGCCAGCAGTTCAGGGGGTTCGGGTACTGAAGCTTTCTTT,CASSSGGSGTEAFF
TRBV5-4,TRBJ2-1,TRBD2,NA,TGTGCCAGCAGCTTGGCCGTTAGCGGGAGTCAAAGCGCCAGGGGGCAGTTCTTC,CASSLAVSGSQSARGQFF
TRBV2,TRBJ1-5,TRBD1,NA,TGTGCCAGCAGTGATCTACAGGGGGCCGGCAATCAGCCCCAGCATTTT,CASSDLQGAGNQPQHF
TRBV5-1,TRBJ1-5,NA,NA,TGCGCCAGCAGCTCGGGGACACAGGGTTTCAGCAATCAGCCCCAGCATTTT,CASSSGTQGFSNQPQHF
TRBV5-1,TRBJ1-1,TRBD1,NA,TGCGCCAGCAGCTTGTGGAGGGGGACAGGAAACACTGAAGCTTTCTTT,CASSLWRGTGNTEAFF
TRBV7-6,TRBJ2-1,TRBD2,NA,TGTGCCAGCAGCTTAGTAGGGAGGGGTAATGAGCAGTTCTTC,CASSLVGRGNEQFF
TRBV28,TRBJ2-1,NA,once,TGTGCCAGCAGGCCGACAGTTAATAATGAGCAGTTCTTC,CASRPTVNNEQFF
TRBV11-3,TRBJ2-7,TRBD1,NA,TGTGCCAGCAGCGTAGTGGGACAGGGGGCCTACGAGCAGTACTTC,CASSVVGQGAYEQYF
TRBV5-1,TRBJ1-1,TRBD1,NA,TGCGCCAGCAGCCTATCACCCCCAGGGACAGGGCATGAAGCTTTCTTT,CASSLSPPGTGHEAFF
TRBV28,TRBJ1-2,TRBD1,NA,TGTGCCAGCAGTTTACCTGAGGGAGGGACAGGGGGCACCTATGGCTACACCTTC,CASSLPEGGTGGTYGYTF
TRBV5-4,TRBJ1-1,NA,NA,TGTGCCAGCAGCTTTTACACAGGGAGAACTGAAGCTTTCTTT,CASSFYTGRTEAFF